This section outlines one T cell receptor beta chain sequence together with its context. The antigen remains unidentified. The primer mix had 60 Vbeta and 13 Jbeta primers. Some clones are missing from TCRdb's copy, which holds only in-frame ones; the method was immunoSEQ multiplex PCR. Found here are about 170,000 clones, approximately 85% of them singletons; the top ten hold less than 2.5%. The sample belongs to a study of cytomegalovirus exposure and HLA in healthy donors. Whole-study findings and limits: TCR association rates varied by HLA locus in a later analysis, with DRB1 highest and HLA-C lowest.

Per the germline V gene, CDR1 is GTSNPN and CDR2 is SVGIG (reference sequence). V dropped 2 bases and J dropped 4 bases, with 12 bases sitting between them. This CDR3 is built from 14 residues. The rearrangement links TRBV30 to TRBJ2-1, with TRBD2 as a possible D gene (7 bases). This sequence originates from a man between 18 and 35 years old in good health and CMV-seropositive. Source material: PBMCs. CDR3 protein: CAWSIGGAYNEQFF. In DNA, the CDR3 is TGTGCCTGGAGTATTGGGGGGGCTTACAATGAGCAGTTCTTC.